Included here is one T cell receptor (beta chain) sequence, with context. The sample contains more than one DNA sequence encoding this CDR3. Between the trimmed V and J ends, which lost 2 bases and 4 bases, there was a span of 12 bases. The CDR3 is made up of 13 amino acids. Per germline, CDR1 GTSNPN and CDR2 SVGIG (reference sequence). The sample belongs to a study of CD8+ T cells in alopecia areata. For the study at large: Treated patients were given oral tofacitinib, which was dosed at 5 to 10 mg twice daily.

Treatment defined: oral pan-JAK inhibitor, 5-10 mg twice daily. Reverse transcription of extracted RNA yielded cDNA, which provided the sequencing template. Sequencing used immunoSEQ multiplex PCR; TCRdb keeps in-frame clones, though not all of them. The data hold over 85,000 clones, with just over 70% observed a single time. The chain couples TRBV30 to TRBJ2-7; tentatively, D is TRBD1 (7 bases). The sample consisted of CD8+ T cells sorted from blood, taken at week 44, from a patient treated with tofacitinib. The clonotype was recovered from a human donor with alopecia areata. This chain's CDR3 is CAWSPGGTYEQYF. The CDR3 DNA sequence: TGTGCCTGGAGTCCAGGGGGGACGTACGAGCAGTACTTC.